This T cell receptor (beta chain) appears in the sequencing data of a study of siplizumab effects on memory and regulatory T cells. The protocol was immunoSEQ multiplex PCR, while the TCRdb copy is restricted to in-frame clones and leaves out a portion. This table has approximately 75,000 clones, 93% appearing once. CDR1 and CDR2 (germline): MNHNS, SASEGT. V shed 5 bases and J 2 bases; nucleotides not matched to a gene: 6. CDR3 length: 15 amino acids. Study-wide findings and caveats: Many proliferating CD4+ or CD8+ clones remained unclassified. Roughly 75-97% of them could not be assigned either a naive or a memory phenotype. The mapping of alloreactive clones to unstimulated subsets covered only a minor fraction of them. Left unconfirmed was the suppressive function of proliferating Tregs from siplizumab cultures. Naive T cell populations appeared to exhibit greater diversity than memory cells and appeared to be major alloresponse contributors.

This clone was detected a few times. Its antigen is currently unknown. This TCR was sampled from a human donor in good health. Input material: CD8+ T cells sorted from blood. The V gene is TRBV6-1, the J gene TRBJ1-5; 7 bases are shared with TRBD1. The DNA for the CDR3 is TGTGCCAGCAGTACACCGACAGGGCGCAATCAGCCCCAGCATTTT. Its translation: CASSTPTGRNQPQHF.